The 10 T cell receptor beta chains presented below share a single source sample, sequenced in a study of identical twins. TCRdb reprocessed the 5' RACE reads via MiXCR and lists one record per CDR3 protein. Of fewer than 550,000 distinct CDR3 sequences listed, around 15% are singletons. These data also formed part of another study, on yellow fever vaccine responses in identical twins.

The specimen was CD4+ T cells sorted from blood. The receptors were sampled from a woman aged 18-29 years in good health.

The chain carries TRBV24-1 and TRBJ2-7, with 16 nucleotides matching TRBD2. With 3 bases clipped from V and 3 bases from J, the junction kept 10 bases outside the gene matches. This CDR3 is 19 amino acids long. Germline CDR1 KGHDR, CDR2 SFDVKD. The CDR3 DNA reads TGTGCCACCAGTGATGAGGGACTAGCGGGAGGGCCATGGCACTACGAGCAGTACTTC. It is translated as CATSDEGLAGGPWHYEQYF.

The chain carries TRBV3-1 and TRBJ2-7; 7 nucleotides align to TRBD1. The CDR3 extends over 13 amino acids. V lost 5 bases and J lost 6; bases outside the gene matches: 7. Germline CDR1 is LGHDT and CDR2 is YNNKEL (reference sequence). CDR3 residues: CASSSSTGAEQYF. CDR3 sequence (DNA): TGTGCCAGCAGCTCATCCACAGGGGCCGAGCAGTACTTC.

In the case of this clonotype: At one end, the junction sequence differs from germline, possibly due to a read error. The gene calls are TRBV7-7 and TRBJ2-3, with TRBD2 as a possible D gene (5 bases). This CDR3 has 14 amino acids. Looked up from germline, CDR1 is SSHAT and CDR2 is FNYEAQ (reference sequence). The CDR3 reads CASSSSGKADTQYF. The CDR3 coding sequence is TGTGCTAGCAGCTCGTCCGGGAAAGCAGATACGCAGTATTTT.

This clonotype was counted a few times. The J gene is TRBJ2-7, the V gene TRBV28; D tentatively reads TRBD1 or TRBD2 (5 bases each). CDR3 size: 12 residues. Between the trimmed V and J ends, which lost 10 bases and 0 bases, there was a span of 10 bases. Germline CDR1 MDHEN, CDR2 SYDVKM. The CDR3 DNA follows: TGTGCCACGAGGGGCGCCTCCTACGAGCAGTACTTC. Amino acids: CATRGASYEQYF.

This chain connects TRBV7-2 to TRBJ2-5; 8 nucleotides line up with TRBD2. The CDR3 spans 14 residues. Germline CDR1 SGHTA, CDR2 FQGNSA. The V gene end was trimmed by 5 bases and the J gene end by 4 bases; junction bases not matched to a gene: 6. In DNA form, the CDR3 reads TGTGCCAGCAGCACGGGGACTAGGGGAGAGACCCAGTACTTC. Its protein is CASSTGTRGETQYF. The full variable domain, completed using reference TRBV7-2 and TRBJ2-5, is GAGVSQSPSNKVTEKGKDVELRCDPISGHTALYWYRQSLGQGLEFLIYFQGNSAPDKSGLPSDRFSAERTGGSVSTLTIQRTQQEDSAVYLCASSTGTRGETQYFGPGTRLLVL.

The sample holds a few counts of this clonotype. This rearrangement joins TRBV6-2 or TRBV6-3 to TRBJ2-1; maybe TRBD1 (5 bases). The germline V and J ends were trimmed by 6 bases and 9 bases, with 9 bases remaining between them. The germline V gene encodes CDR1 MNHEY and CDR2 SVGEGT. The CDR3 contains 11 residues. The CDR3 DNA follows: TGTGCCAGCAGCATAAGGGGTGAGCAGTTCTTC. Protein sequence: CASSIRGEQFF.

V and J are TRBV10-3 and TRBJ1-2; D is unclear. V was cut by 4 bases and J by 6 bases, with 9 bases left in between. The germline V gene has CDR1 ENHRY and CDR2 SYGVKD. The CDR3 is 12 amino acids. The CDR3 here is CAISATEDGYTF. The CDR3 nucleotides are TGTGCCATCAGTGCAACCGAGGATGGCTACACCTTC.

Written as DNA, the CDR3 is TGTGCCAGCAGTTACTCAGCCCCCGGACTAGGCGGCGAGCAGTACTTC. As protein: CASSYSAPGLGGEQYF. The chain has TRBV6-2 or TRBV6-3 and TRBJ2-7; TRBD2 matches 7 bases. Germline-derived CDR1 and CDR2 are MNHEY and SVGEGT. This CDR3 has 16 amino acids. The V and J ends lost 0 bases and 6 bases, in that order; junction bases with no gene match: 11.

The table lists this clonotype with a few counts. The rearrangement uses TRBV11-2 and TRBJ2-1; 11 bases match TRBD2. The CDR3 length is 17 residues. Trimming cost V 1 base and J 6 bases; bases outside gene matches: 8. In germline, CDR1 is SGHAT, CDR2 FQNNGV. The CDR3, as DNA: TGTGCCAGCAGCTTAGTTCTCTTAGCGGGAGGGGCCAATGAGCAGTTCTTC. Residues: CASSLVLLAGGANEQFF.

This clonotype has a handful of counts. V and J are TRBV6-1 and TRBJ2-1; D might be TRBD1 (5 bases). The CDR3 contains 16 residues. V lost 8 bases and J lost 0, with 17 bases in between. CDR1 and CDR2 from the germline V gene are MNHNS and SASEGT. The CDR3 bases are TGTGCCAGCGGACGGAAAGGGGCTTTCTCCTACAATGAGCAGTTCTTC. Translation gives CASGRKGAFSYNEQFF.